The subject of this entry is one T cell receptor beta chain. The germline V and J ends were trimmed by 5 bases and 10 bases, with 23 bases remaining between them. The V gene's germline CDR1 is LNHDA and CDR2 SQIVND (reference sequence). CDR3 size: 15 residues. Clones were read by immunoSEQ multiplex PCR, and TCRdb kept only the in-frame ones, dropping some. The table shows 78,000 or so clones, with around 90% occurring only once. The data stem from a study of brain T cells in children with intractable seizures. The chain is built from TRBV19 and TRBJ1-1, with D possibly being TRBD1 (6 bases). The sequenced sample was peripheral blood, obtained at surgery. The TCR comes from a girl aged 2 to 10 with Rasmussen encephalitis and intractable seizures. CDR3 coding DNA: TGTGCCAGTAGTCCCCGCGAATCGGGGGCGTACTTAGCTTTCTTT. Translating gives CASSPRESGAYLAFF.